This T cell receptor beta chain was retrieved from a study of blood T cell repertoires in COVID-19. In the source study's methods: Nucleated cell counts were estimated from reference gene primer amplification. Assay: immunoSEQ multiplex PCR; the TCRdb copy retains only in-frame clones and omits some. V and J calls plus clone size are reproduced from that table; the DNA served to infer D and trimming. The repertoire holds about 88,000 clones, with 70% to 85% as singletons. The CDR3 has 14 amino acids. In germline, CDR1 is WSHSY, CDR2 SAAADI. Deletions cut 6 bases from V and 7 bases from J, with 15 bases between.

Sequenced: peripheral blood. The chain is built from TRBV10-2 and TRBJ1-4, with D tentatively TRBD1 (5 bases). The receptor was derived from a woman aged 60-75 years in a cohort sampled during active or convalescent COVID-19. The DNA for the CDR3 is TGCGCCAGCAGAGATCCAGGGCTTGTTGAAAAACTGTTTTTT. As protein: CASRDPGLVEKLFF.